One and the same sample provided the 19 T cell receptor beta chains below, sequenced in a study of regulatory T cells in long-lasting Graves disease. Time point defined: persistent/refractory GD, antithyroid drugs over 5 years with positive TRAb. PBMCs were the source of the RNA used for TCR sequencing. Arm-PCR of CDR3 regions and iRepertoire HTBI primers were used to build TCR beta libraries. TCRdb reprocessed the multiplex PCR reads via MiXCR and lists one record per CDR3 protein. The profile shows under 500,000 distinct CDR3 sequences, 20% of them singletons. The material sequenced was peripheral blood mononuclear cells (PBMCs), taken when the disease was refractory, from a patient treated with antithyroid drugs. The receptor set was obtained from a female donor with Graves disease.

This clonotype was found many times. This CDR3 reads CASSLRRGINTEAFF. The CDR3 nucleotides are TGTGCCAGCAGCTTAAGAAGGGGAATAAACACTGAAGCTTTCTTT. This rearrangement joins TRBV7-8 to TRBJ1-1; TRBD1 might be the D (5 bases). Germline CDR1 reads SGHVS; CDR2 reads FQNEAQ. The CDR3 is 15 residues long. The V end was cut by 2 bases, the J end by 2 bases, with 12 bases between. The full variable domain, with the rest looked up from reference TRBV7-8 and TRBJ1-1, is GAGVSQSPRYKVAKRGQDVALRCDPISGHVSLFWYQQALGQGPEFLTYFQNEAQLDKSGLPSDRFFAERPEGSVSTLKIQRTQQEDSAVYLCASSLRRGINTEAFFGQGTRLTVV.

This clonotype was seen at least ten times. The chain recombines TRBV6-1 with TRBJ2-7; tentative D call: TRBD1 (7 bases). Looked up from germline, CDR1 is MNHNS and CDR2 is SASEGT. V was trimmed by 6 bases and J by 0 bases, leaving 15 bases between them. The CDR3 totals 15 residues. In nucleotides, the CDR3 is TGTGCCAGCAGACCGACAGGGACTTTCTCCTACGAGCAGTACTTC. Translated: CASRPTGTFSYEQYF.

A word on this clonotype: One base away lies a much larger clone, so this may be a sequencing read error. This rearrangement joins TRBV11-2 to TRBJ1-6, with D uncertain. The germline CDR1 and CDR2 sequences are SGHAT and FQNNGV. This CDR3 spans 17 amino acids. In nucleotides, the CDR3 is TGTGCCAGCAGCCTCCTGATAAGGACTAAAGGAAATTCACCCCCCCACTTT. It specifies CASSLLIRTKGNSPPHF.

The gene calls are TRBV20-1 and TRBJ2-5; 8 bases are a match to TRBD1. CDR3 length: 16 residues. V shed 0 bases and J 1 base; nucleotides not matched to a gene: 7. The V gene's germline CDR1 is DFQATT and CDR2 SNEGSKA (reference sequence). Here the CDR3 DNA reads TGCAGTGCTAGAGATGCCCAGGGGGCGTTCCAAGAGACCCAGTACTTC. Translation gives CSARDAQGAFQETQYF.

This clonotype showed up many times. This chain links TRBV12-3 or TRBV12-4 with TRBJ2-7; the match to TRBD2 covers 9 bases. This CDR3 has 14 amino acids. V was clipped by 4 bases and J by 5 bases; unmatched bases: 6. The CDR3 DNA follows: TGTGCCAGCAGTTCACGGACTAGCGATGACGAGCAGTACTTC. This codes for CASSSRTSDDEQYF.

This clonotype was counted many times. The V and J genes are TRBV6-5 and TRBJ2-5, with D uncertain. This CDR3 is 14 amino acids long. Germline lookup yields CDR1 MNHEY and CDR2 SVGAGI. The V end lost 0 bases, the J end lost 7 bases, and 12 bases lay between the germline ends. The CDR3 nucleotides read TGTGCCAGCAGTTACTCGAAGGCGGTTTGGACCCAGTACTTC. It translates to CASSYSKAVWTQYF.

The rearrangement joins TRBV19 to TRBJ2-2; 13 nucleotides agree with TRBD2. The CDR3 totals 17 residues. Germline V CDR1 and CDR2: LNHDA, SQIVND (reference sequence). V dropped 5 bases and J dropped 6; count of bases not matched to a gene: 9. The CDR3 region is CASSPLTSGRAAGELFF. The DNA for the CDR3 is TGTGCCAGTAGTCCACTAACTAGCGGGAGGGCCGCCGGGGAGCTGTTTTTT.

This clonotype was counted many times. The J gene is TRBJ2-7, the V gene TRBV28; 10 bases map to TRBD1. Germline V gene lookup returns CDR1 MDHEN and CDR2 SYDVKM. Trimming cost V 7 bases and J 4 bases; bases outside gene matches: 4. This CDR3 region has 13 residues. The CDR3 DNA is TGTGCCAGCACCGGGACAGGGGCTTACGAGCAGTACTTC. The encoded protein is CASTGTGAYEQYF. The full variable domain, rest sourced from reference TRBV28 and TRBJ2-7, is DVKVTQSSRYLVKRTGEKVFLECVQDMDHENMFWYRQDPGLGLRLIYFSYDVKMKEKGDIPEGYSVSREKKERFSLILESASTNQTSMYLCASTGTGAYEQYFGPGTRLTVT.

In its sample, this clonotype was seen many times. The CDR3 sequence: CASSVPGGAGYEQYF. Written as DNA, the CDR3 is TGTGCCAGCAGTGTCCCAGGGGGCGCGGGCTACGAGCAGTACTTC. This sequence joins TRBV6-1 and TRBJ2-7, with 8 bases aligning to TRBD1. Trimming cost V 4 bases and J 3 bases; bases outside gene matches: 8. This CDR3 spans 15 amino acids. Germline CDR1 reads MNHNS; CDR2 reads SASEGT.

This clonotype was observed at least ten times. This chain links TRBV27 with TRBJ1-2, with D perhaps TRBD1 (5 bases). This CDR3 is 19 amino acids long. The germline V and J ends were trimmed by 1 base and 4 bases, with 25 bases remaining between them. The germline CDR1 and CDR2 sequences are MNHEY and SMNVEV (reference sequence). This chain's CDR3 is CASSLYRIKRADKPYGYTF. The CDR3 DNA reads as TGTGCCAGCAGTTTATACAGGATCAAACGGGCCGATAAACCCTATGGCTACACCTTC.

A word on this clonotype: One end of the junction is discordant with germline, which a read error may explain. The V and J genes are TRBV29-1 and TRBJ2-5, with D possibly called TRBD1 or TRBD2 (5 bases each). The germline V gene has CDR1 SQVTM and CDR2 ANQGSEA. The CDR3 consists of 13 residues. The chain's CDR3 is CSVEVVLGETLYF. CDR3 coding DNA: TGCAGCGTTGAAGTCGTCCTAGGGGAGACCCTGTACTTC.

In its sample, this clonotype was seen a few times. The chain has TRBV7-2 and TRBJ1-1, with a tentative D call TRBD1 (5 bases). Between the trimmed V and J ends, which lost 1 base and 5 bases, there was a span of 11 bases. The CDR3 contains 14 residues. The germline CDR1 and CDR2 sequences are SGHTA and FQGNSA. The CDR3 here is CASSLDGGRTEAFF. The CDR3 coding sequence is TGTGCCAGCAGCTTAGATGGGGGTAGGACTGAAGCTTTCTTT.

The CDR3 coding sequence is TGTGCCAGCAGCGGTGGGGGGCGTAAACAGTACTTC. As protein: CASSGGGRKQYF. The rearrangement joins TRBV6-1 to TRBJ2-7, with D perhaps being TRBD1 or TRBD2 (6 bases each). Germline V gene sequence: CDR1 MNHNS, CDR2 SASEGT. The CDR3 has 12 residues. Trimming cost V 6 bases and J 10 bases, with 16 bases left between them.

This clonotype was seen repeatedly, ten times or more. The V call is TRBV11-1, the J call TRBJ1-1, with D maybe TRBD1 (5 bases). Germline V gene data show CDR1 as SGHAT and CDR2 as FQDESV (reference sequence). The CDR3 totals 13 residues. V was cut by 3 bases and J by 7 bases, with 12 bases left in between. The CDR3 sequence is CASSFGDGSEAFF. In DNA, the CDR3 is TGTGCCAGCAGCTTCGGGGACGGAAGTGAAGCTTTCTTT.

CDR3 in amino acids: CASSQGQGLFTEAFF. For the CDR3, the DNA is TGCGCCAGCAGCCAGGGACAGGGACTTTTCACTGAAGCTTTCTTT. This chain links TRBV4-1 with TRBJ1-1; TRBD1 matches 9 bases. V lost 3 bases to trimming and J lost 4 bases; unmatched junction nucleotides: 6. Germline loops: CDR1 MGHRA, CDR2 YSYEKL. This CDR3 is built from 15 residues.

This clonotype was seen more than once but under ten times. Since a much larger clone is just one base distant, this may be a read error. The chain uses TRBV28 and TRBJ1-2, with a tentative D call TRBD1 (5 bases). Germline CDR1 is MDHEN and CDR2 is SYDVKM. This CDR3 region has 12 residues. This CDR3 reads CASRSTEWGCTF. CDR3 DNA sequence: TGTGCCAGCAGATCGACAGAATGGGGCTGCACCTTC.

This clonotype appeared many times. The chain links TRBV12-3 or TRBV12-4 to TRBJ2-2, with TRBD2 matching over 16 bases. The V gene end was trimmed by 4 bases and the J gene end by 4 bases; junction bases not matched to a gene: 6. The CDR3 is 18 amino acids. CDR3 protein: CASSSGLAGGPVTGELFF. CDR3 DNA sequence: TGTGCCAGCAGTTCGGGACTAGCGGGAGGGCCAGTCACCGGGGAGCTGTTTTTT.

This clonotype was seen a few times. The chain carries TRBV18 and TRBJ2-7, with D hard to call. Germline values: CDR1 KGHSH, CDR2 LQKENI. The CDR3 extends over 14 amino acids. With 6 bases removed from V and 2 bases from J, the gap between germline ends came to 14 bases. CDR3 sequence: CASSQESGPYEQYF. DNA for the CDR3: TGTGCCAGCTCTCAGGAGTCAGGCCCCTACGAGCAGTACTTC. The full variable domain, rest sourced from reference TRBV18 and TRBJ2-7, is NAGVMQNPRHLVRRRGQEARLRCSPMKGHSHVYWYRQLPEEGLKFMVYLQKENIIDESGMPKERFSAEFPKEGPSILRIQQVVRGDSAAYFCASSQESGPYEQYFGPGTRLTVT.

The chain has TRBV7-8 and TRBJ2-7; D might be TRBD2 (6 bases). Germline assignment: CDR1 SGHVS and CDR2 FQNEAQ. Trimming left V 4 bases short and J 3 bases short, with 16 bases between. The CDR3 has 15 residues. This CDR3 reads CASSSSPGLNYEQYF. The CDR3, as DNA: TGTGCCAGCAGCTCCTCCCCGGGACTCAACTACGAGCAGTACTTC.